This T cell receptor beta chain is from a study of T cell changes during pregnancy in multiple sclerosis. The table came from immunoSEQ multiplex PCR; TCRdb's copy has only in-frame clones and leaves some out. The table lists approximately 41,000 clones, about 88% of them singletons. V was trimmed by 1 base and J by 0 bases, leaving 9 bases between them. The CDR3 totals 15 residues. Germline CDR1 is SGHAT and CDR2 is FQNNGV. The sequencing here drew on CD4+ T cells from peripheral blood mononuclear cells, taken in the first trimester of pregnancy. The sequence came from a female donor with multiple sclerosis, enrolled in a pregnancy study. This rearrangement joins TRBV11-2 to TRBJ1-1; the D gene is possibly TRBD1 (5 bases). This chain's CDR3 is CASSLAGFMNTEAFF. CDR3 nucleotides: TGTGCCAGCAGCTTAGCAGGGTTCATGAACACTGAAGCTTTCTTT.